The 11 T cell receptor beta chains reported below all come from one sample, sequenced in a study of blood T cell repertoires in COVID-19 (dated by TCRdb to the early 2020s). The library came from the immunoSEQ multiplex PCR assay. The clones in this table, taken by TCRdb from immuneACCESS, are in-frame only. Not every clone is retained; where verified, under half of the shortfall comes from an unresolved V gene, and the cause of the rest is unknown. The sample table holds 150,000 to 200,000 clones, of which around 83% were seen once. The ten largest clones add up to roughly 0.99% of the sample. The sequencing input was peripheral blood. Receptor source: a man between 18 and 29 years old with acute or convalescent COVID-19.

V gene TRBV7-2 combines with J gene TRBJ1-2; maybe TRBD1 (6 bases). Trimming removed 4 bases at V and 2 bases at J, with 11 bases between. Germline CDR1 SGHTA, CDR2 FQGNSA. The length of the CDR3 is 14 residues. The CDR3 loop is CASSSSQGNYGYTF. The CDR3 bases are TGTGCCAGCAGCTCCTCTCAGGGGAACTATGGCTACACCTTC.

The genes are TRBV28 and TRBJ1-2; TRBD1 agrees at 9 bases. Trimming removed 10 bases from V and 6 bases from J; junction bases left unmatched: 12. This CDR3 is built from 14 residues. Germline loops: CDR1 MDHEN, CDR2 SYDVKM. CDR3 bases: TGTGCCACCAAAACCCCGGGACAGGGACATGGCTACACCTTC. Its translation is CATKTPGQGHGYTF.

This clone has a handful of counts. This sequence joins TRBV5-1 and TRBJ2-5; possible D gene TRBD2, 6 bases. The CDR3 has 15 amino acids. The germline V gene has CDR1 SGHRS and CDR2 YFSETQ. Trimming cost V 4 bases and J 1 base, with 14 bases left between them. CDR3 nucleotide sequence: TGCGCCAGCAGCCGCGGGGACTTCCCCCAAGAGACCCAGTACTTC. As protein: CASSRGDFPQETQYF.

The chain has TRBV14 and TRBJ2-3; 8 nucleotides agree with TRBD1. Germline-derived CDR1 and CDR2 are SGHDN and FVKESK. The CDR3 has 19 amino acids. V lost 3 bases to trimming and J lost 0 bases; unmatched junction nucleotides: 14. CDR3: CASSHPGTGPLASTDTQYF. CDR3 nucleotides: TGTGCCAGCAGCCATCCCGGGACAGGACCATTGGCAAGCACAGATACGCAGTATTTT.

This chain uses TRBV30 with TRBJ2-1; 11 bases align to TRBD2. The CDR3 length is 17 residues. Looked up from germline, CDR1 is GTSNPN and CDR2 is SVGIG (reference sequence). V shed 5 bases and J 2 bases; nucleotides not matched to a gene: 11. The CDR3 sequence is CAWGGSVAGGPYNEQFF. The CDR3, as DNA: TGTGCCTGGGGTGGGTCCGTAGCGGGGGGGCCCTACAATGAGCAGTTCTTC.

The chain combines TRBV7-3 with TRBJ1-1; TRBD1 aligns across 10 bases. This CDR3 region has 18 residues. Germline assignment: CDR1 SGHTA and CDR2 FQGTGA. Trimming at V came to 2 bases and at J to 0 bases, leaving 9 bases not matched to a gene. CDR3 region: CASSLVGQGRWVNTEAFF. The DNA of the CDR3 is TGTGCCAGCAGCTTAGTGGGACAGGGGAGGTGGGTGAACACTGAAGCTTTCTTT.

The chain has TRBV10-3 and TRBJ2-5; D is uncertain. V was trimmed by 4 bases and J by 5 bases, leaving 20 bases between them. The CDR3 has 16 amino acids. From germline, CDR1 is ENHRY and CDR2 SYGVKD. CDR3 amino acids: CAISGQSEDTRETQYF. CDR3 coding DNA: TGTGCCATCAGTGGGCAGAGTGAGGATACCCGGGAGACCCAGTACTTC.

The rearrangement uses TRBV4-1 and TRBJ1-2, with 7 bases identical to TRBD1. The junction had 5 bases not matched to a gene; V was cut back by 0 bases and J by 7 bases. The length of the CDR3 is 14 residues. Germline V gene sequence: CDR1 MGHRA, CDR2 YSYEKL. For the CDR3, the DNA is TGCGCCAGCAGCCAAGAGGAGGGGGCAGGTGGCTACACCTTC. Protein sequence: CASSQEEGAGGYTF.

This rearrangement joins TRBV7-9 to TRBJ1-2; perhaps TRBD1 as D (5 bases). Germline V gene data show CDR1 as SEHNR and CDR2 as FQNEAQ (reference sequence). This CDR3 spans 15 amino acids. Trimming cost V 4 bases and J 4 bases, with 16 bases left between them. The CDR3 region has the DNA TGTGCCAGCAGCTCAGACAGAAAAACCCTCTATGGCTACACCTTC. Amino acid sequence: CASSSDRKTLYGYTF.

The chain employs TRBV4-1 and TRBJ2-5, with 11 bases fitting TRBD2. Germline CDR1 is MGHRA and CDR2 is YSYEKL. This CDR3 contains 15 residues. Germline trimming cut 4 bases from V and 5 bases from J; bases unmatched to any gene: 6. The CDR3 nucleotides are TGCGCCAGCAGCCCCGGGACTAGCGGCCCGGAGACCCAGTACTTC. Translated, it gives CASSPGTSGPETQYF.

J is TRBJ1-2 and V is TRBV4-1; TRBD1 matches 7 bases. Trimming removed 4 bases from V and 4 bases from J; junction bases left unmatched: 9. The CDR3 is 15 amino acids. Germline CDR1 is MGHRA and CDR2 is YSYEKL. CDR3 protein: CASSPRQGDRYGYTF. The CDR3 DNA sequence: TGCGCCAGCAGCCCCCGACAGGGTGATCGCTATGGCTACACCTTC.